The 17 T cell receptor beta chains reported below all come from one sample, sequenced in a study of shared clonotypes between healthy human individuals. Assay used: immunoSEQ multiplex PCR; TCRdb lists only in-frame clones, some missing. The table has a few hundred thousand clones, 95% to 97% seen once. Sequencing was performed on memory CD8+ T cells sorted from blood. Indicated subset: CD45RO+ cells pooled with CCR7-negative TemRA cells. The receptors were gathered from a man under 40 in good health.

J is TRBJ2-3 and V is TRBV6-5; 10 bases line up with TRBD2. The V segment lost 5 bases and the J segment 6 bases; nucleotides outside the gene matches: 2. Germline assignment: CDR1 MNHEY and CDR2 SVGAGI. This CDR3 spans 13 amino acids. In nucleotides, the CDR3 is TGTGCCAGCAGTAAGGGACTAGCGGATACGCAGTATTTT. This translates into CASSKGLADTQYF.

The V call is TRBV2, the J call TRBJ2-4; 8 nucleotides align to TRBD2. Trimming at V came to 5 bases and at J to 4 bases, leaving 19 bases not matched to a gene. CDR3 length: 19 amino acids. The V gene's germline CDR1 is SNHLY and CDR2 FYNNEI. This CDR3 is CASSMGGLEGVYPKNIQYF. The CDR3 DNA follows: TGTGCCAGCAGTATGGGGGGACTAGAAGGAGTCTACCCTAAAAACATTCAGTACTTC.

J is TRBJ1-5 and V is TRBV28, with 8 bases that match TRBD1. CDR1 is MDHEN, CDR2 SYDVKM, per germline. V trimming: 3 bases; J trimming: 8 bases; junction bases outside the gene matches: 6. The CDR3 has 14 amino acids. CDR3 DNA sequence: TGTGCCAGCAGTTTCCCGGACAGGGCTGAGCCCCAGCATTTT. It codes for CASSFPDRAEPQHF.

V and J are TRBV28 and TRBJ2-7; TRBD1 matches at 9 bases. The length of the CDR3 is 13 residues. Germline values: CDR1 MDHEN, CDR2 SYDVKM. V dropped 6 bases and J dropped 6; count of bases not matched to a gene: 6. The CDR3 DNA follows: TGTGCCAGCAGACCTACAGGGGGCGGCGAGCAGTACTTC. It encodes CASRPTGGGEQYF.

The CDR3 bases are TGTGCCATCAGTGATCTAGCTGACACCGGGGAGCTGTTTTTT. It yields the protein CAISDLADTGELFF. The chain uses TRBV10-3 and TRBJ2-2, with D maybe TRBD2 (5 bases). In germline, CDR1 is ENHRY, CDR2 SYGVKD. The CDR3 extends over 14 amino acids. V lost 3 bases to trimming and J lost 3 bases, with 8 bases between them.

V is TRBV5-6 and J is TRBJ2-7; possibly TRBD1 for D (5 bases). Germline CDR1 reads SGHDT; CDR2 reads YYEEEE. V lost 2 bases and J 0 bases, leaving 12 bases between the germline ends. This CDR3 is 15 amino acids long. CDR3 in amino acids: CASSFSRALSYEQYF. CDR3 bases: TGTGCCAGCAGCTTTTCCAGGGCGCTCTCCTACGAGCAGTACTTC.

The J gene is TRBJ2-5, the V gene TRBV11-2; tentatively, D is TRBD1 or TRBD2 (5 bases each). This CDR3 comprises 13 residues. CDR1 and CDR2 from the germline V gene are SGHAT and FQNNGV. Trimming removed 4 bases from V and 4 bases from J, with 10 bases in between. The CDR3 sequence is CASSWDGRETQYF. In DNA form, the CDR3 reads TGTGCCAGCAGCTGGGACGGACGAGAGACCCAGTACTTC.

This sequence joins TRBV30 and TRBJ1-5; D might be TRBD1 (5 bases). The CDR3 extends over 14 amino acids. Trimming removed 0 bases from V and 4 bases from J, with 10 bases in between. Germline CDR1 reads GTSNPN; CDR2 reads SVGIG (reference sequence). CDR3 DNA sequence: TGTGCCTGGAGTGTAATGGGACGTAATCAGCCCCAGCATTTT. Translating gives CAWSVMGRNQPQHF.

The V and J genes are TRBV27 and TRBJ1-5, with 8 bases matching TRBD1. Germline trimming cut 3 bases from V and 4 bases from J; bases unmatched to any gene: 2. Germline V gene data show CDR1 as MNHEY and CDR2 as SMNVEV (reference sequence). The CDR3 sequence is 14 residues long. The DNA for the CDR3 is TGTGCCAGCAGTTTCCGGGACAGGAATCAGCCCCAGCATTTT. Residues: CASSFRDRNQPQHF.

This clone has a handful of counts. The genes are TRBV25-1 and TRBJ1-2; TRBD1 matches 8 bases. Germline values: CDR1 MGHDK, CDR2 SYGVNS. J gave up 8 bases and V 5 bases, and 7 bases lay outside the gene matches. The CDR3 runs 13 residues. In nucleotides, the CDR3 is TGTGCCAGCAGTAAGAGCCAGGGGGCCGGCTACACCTTC. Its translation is CASSKSQGAGYTF.

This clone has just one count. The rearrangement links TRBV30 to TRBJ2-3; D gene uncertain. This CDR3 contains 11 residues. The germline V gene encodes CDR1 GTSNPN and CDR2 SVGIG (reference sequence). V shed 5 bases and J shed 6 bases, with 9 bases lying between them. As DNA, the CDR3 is TGTGCCTGGGGCTTATACGATACGCAGTATTTT. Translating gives CAWGLYDTQYF.

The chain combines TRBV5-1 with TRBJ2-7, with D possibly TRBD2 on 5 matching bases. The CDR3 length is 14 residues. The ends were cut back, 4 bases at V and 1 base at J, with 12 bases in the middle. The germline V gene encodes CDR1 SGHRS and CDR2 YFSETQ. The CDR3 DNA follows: TGCGCCAGCAGCGAGCTAGCTCTATCCTACGAGCAGTACTTC. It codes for CASSELALSYEQYF.

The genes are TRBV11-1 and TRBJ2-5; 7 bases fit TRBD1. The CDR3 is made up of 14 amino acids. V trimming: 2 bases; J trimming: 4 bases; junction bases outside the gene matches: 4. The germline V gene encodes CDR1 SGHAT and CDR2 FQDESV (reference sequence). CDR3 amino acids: CASSLRGLGETQYF. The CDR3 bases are TGTGCCAGCAGCTTAAGGGGGCTCGGAGAGACCCAGTACTTC.

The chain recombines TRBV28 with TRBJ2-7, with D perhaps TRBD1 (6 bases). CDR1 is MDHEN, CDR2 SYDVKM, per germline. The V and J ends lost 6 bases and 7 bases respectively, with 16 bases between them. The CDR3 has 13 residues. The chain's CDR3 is CASRRQASGEQYF. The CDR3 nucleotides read TGTGCCAGCAGGCGACAGGCCTCGGGGGAGCAGTACTTC.

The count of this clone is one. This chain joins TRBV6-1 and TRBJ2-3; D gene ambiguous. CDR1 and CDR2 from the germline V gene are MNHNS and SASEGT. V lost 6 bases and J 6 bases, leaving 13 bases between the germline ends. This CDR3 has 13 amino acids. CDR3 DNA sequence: TGTGCCAGCAGCCTAGTAGGGCGTGATACGCAGTATTTT. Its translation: CASSLVGRDTQYF.

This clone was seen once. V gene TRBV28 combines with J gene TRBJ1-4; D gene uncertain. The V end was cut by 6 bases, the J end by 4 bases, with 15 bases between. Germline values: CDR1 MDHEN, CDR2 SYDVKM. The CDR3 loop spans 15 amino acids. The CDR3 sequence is CASRQEVGLNEKLFF. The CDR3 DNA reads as TGTGCCAGCAGGCAGGAGGTAGGGCTTAATGAAAAACTGTTTTTT.

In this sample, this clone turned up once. The CDR3 loop reads CASSLGCPRTVYEQYF. The CDR3 DNA sequence: TGCGCCAGCAGCTTGGGCTGCCCGAGGACAGTCTACGAGCAGTACTTC. V is TRBV5-1 and J is TRBJ2-7; perhaps TRBD1 as D (6 bases). CDR3 size: 16 residues. V lost 0 bases and J 3 bases, leaving 16 bases between the germline ends. Per germline, CDR1 SGHRS and CDR2 YFSETQ.